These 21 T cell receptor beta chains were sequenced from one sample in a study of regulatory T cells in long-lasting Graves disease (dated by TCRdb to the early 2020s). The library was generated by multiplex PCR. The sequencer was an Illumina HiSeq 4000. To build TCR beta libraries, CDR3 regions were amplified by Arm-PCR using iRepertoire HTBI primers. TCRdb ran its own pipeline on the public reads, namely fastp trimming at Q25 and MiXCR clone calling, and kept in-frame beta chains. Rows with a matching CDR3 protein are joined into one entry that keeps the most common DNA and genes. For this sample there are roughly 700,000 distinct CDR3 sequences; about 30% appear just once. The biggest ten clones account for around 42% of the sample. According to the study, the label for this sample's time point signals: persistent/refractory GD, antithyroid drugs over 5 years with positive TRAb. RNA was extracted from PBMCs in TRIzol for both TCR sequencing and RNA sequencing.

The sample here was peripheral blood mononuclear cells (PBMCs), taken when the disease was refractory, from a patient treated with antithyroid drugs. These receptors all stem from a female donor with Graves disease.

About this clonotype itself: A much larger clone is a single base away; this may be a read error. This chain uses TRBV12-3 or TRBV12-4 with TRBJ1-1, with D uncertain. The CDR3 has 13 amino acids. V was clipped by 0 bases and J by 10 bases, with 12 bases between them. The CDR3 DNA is TGTGCCAGCAGTTTAGCGCAAACGGGTCTAGCTTTCTTT. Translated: CASSLAQTGLAFF.

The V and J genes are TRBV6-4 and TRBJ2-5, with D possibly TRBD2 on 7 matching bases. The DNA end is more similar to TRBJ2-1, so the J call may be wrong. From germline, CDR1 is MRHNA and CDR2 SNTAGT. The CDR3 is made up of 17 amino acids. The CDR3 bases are TGTGCCAGCAGTTACGGGGGCGCGGGAGAGGGGATTGATGAGCAGTTCTTC. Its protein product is CASSYGGAGEGIDEQFF.

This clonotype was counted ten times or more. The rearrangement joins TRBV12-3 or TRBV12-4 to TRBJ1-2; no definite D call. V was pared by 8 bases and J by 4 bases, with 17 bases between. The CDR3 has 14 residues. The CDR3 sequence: CASGRPAGSYGYTF. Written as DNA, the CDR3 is TGTGCCAGCGGTCGACCGGCGGGCTCCTATGGCTACACCTTC.

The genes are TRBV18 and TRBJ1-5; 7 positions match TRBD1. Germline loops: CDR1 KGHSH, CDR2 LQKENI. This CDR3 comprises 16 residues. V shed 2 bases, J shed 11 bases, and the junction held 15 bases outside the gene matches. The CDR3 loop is CASSPIRDRGGTTQHF. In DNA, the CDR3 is TGTGCCAGCTCACCAATCCGGGACAGAGGAGGGACGACCCAGCATTTT.

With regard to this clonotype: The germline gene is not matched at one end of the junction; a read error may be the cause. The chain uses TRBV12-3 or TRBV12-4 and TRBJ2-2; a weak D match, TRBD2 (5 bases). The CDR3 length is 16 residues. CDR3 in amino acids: CASSSWQALYTGELSF. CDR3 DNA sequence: TGTGCCAGCAGTTCTTGGCAGGCCCTTTACACCGGGGAGCTGTCTTTT.

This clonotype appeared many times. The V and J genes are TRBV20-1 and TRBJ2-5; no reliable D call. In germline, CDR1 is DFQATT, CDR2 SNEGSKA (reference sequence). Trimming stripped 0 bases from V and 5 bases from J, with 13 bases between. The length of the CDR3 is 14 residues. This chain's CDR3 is CSARDPGSRETQYF. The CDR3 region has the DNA TGCAGTGCTAGAGATCCCGGTAGCCGGGAGACCCAGTACTTC.

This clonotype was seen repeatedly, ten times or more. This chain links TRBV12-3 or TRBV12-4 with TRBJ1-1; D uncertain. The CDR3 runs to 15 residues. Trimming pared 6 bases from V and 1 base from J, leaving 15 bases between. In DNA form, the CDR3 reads TGTGCCAGCAGCCGACTTATAAGTCCGAACACTGAAGCTTTCTTT. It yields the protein CASSRLISPNTEAFF.

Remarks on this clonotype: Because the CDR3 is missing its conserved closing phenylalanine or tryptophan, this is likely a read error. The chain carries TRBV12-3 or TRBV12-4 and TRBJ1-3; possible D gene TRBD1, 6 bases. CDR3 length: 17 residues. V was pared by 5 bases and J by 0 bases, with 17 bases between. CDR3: CASSTRGGQPSGNTIYS. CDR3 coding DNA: TGTGCCAGCAGTACACGAGGAGGACAGCCCTCTGGAAACACCATATATTCT.

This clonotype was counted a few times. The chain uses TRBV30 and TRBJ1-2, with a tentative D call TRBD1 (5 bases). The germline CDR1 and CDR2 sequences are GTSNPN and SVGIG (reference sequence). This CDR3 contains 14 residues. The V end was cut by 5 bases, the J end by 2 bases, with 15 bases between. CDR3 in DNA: TGTGCCTGGCTATCCCAGCAGGGAAACTATGGCTACACCTTC. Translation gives CAWLSQQGNYGYTF.

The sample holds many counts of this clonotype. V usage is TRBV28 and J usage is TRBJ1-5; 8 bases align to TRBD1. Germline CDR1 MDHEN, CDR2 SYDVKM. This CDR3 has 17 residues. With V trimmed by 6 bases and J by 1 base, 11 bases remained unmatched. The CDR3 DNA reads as TGTGCCAGCAGGGATGTTCCAGGGGGCGGGAGCAATCAGCCCCAGCATTTT. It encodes CASRDVPGGGSNQPQHF.

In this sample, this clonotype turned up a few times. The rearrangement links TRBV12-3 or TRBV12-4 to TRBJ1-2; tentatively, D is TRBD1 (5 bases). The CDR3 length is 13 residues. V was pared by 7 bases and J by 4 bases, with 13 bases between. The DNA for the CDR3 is TGTGCCAGCATCCGGGGGGGAAGCTATGGCTACACCTTC. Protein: CASIRGGSYGYTF.

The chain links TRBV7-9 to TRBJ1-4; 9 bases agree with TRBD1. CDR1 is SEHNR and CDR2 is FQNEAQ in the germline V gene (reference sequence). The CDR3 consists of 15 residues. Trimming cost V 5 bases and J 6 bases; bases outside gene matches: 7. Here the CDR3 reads CASSKIQGADEKLFF. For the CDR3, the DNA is TGTGCCAGCAGCAAAATACAGGGGGCGGATGAAAAACTGTTTTTT.

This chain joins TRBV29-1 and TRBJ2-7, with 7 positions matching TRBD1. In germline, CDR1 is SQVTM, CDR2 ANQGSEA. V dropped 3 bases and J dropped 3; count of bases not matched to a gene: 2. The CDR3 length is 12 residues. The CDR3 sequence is CSVEGQRYEQYF. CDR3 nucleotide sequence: TGCAGCGTTGAGGGACAGCGCTACGAGCAGTACTTC.

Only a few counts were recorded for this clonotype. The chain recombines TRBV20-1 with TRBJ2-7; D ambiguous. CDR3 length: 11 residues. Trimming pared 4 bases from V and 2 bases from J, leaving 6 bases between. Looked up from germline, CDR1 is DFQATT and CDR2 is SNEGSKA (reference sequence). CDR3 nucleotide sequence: TGCAGTGCTACAGGTACCTACGAGCAGTACTTC. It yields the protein CSATGTYEQYF.

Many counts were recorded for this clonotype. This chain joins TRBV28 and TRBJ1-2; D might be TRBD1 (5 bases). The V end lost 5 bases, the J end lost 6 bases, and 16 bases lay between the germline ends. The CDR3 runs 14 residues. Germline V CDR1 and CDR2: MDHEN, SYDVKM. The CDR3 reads CASSIGLGDHGYTF. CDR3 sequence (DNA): TGTGCCAGCAGTATCGGTTTAGGGGACCATGGCTACACCTTC.

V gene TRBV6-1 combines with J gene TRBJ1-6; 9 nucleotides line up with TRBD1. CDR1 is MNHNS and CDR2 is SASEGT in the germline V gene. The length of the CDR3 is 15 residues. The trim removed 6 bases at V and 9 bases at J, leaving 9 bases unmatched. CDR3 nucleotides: TGTGCCAGCAGAACACAGGGGGCGCAGGCTTCACCCCTCCACTTT. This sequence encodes CASRTQGAQASPLHF.

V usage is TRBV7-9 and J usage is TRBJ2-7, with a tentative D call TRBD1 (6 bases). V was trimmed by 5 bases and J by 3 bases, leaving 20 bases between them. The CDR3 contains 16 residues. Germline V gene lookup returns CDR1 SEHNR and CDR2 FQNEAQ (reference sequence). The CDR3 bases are TGTGCCAGCAGCCCTCGACAGGCCCGAAGCTACTACGAGCAGTACTTC. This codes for CASSPRQARSYYEQYF.

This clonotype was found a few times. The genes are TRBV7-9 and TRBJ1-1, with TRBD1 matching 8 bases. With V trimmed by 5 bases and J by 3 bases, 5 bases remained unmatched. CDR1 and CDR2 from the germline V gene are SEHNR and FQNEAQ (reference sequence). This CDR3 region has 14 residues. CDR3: CASSPGGAYTEAFF. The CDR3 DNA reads TGTGCCAGCAGCCCAGGGGGCGCGTACACTGAAGCTTTCTTT. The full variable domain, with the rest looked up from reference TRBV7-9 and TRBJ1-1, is DTGVSQNPRHKITKRGQNVTFRCDPISEHNRLYWYRQTLGQGPEFLTYFQNEAQLEKSRLLSDRFSAERPKGSFSTLEIQRTEQGDSAMYLCASSPGGAYTEAFFGQGTRLTVV.

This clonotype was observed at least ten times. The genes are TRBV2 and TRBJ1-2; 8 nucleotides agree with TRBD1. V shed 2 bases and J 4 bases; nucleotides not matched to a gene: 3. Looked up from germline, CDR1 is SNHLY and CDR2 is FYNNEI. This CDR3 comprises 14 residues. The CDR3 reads CASSERQGIYGYTF. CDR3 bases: TGTGCCAGCAGTGAAAGACAGGGGATCTATGGCTACACCTTC.

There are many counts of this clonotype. CDR3 nucleotides: TGTGCCAGCAGTTACTGGGACAGGGGGCAGGGCTATGGCTACACCTTC. It is translated as CASSYWDRGQGYGYTF. The genes are TRBV6-2 or TRBV6-3 and TRBJ1-2; 12 positions match TRBD1. The CDR3 spans 16 residues. V trimming: 1 base; J trimming: 4 bases; junction bases outside the gene matches: 4. CDR1 is MNHEY and CDR2 is SVGEGT in the germline V gene.

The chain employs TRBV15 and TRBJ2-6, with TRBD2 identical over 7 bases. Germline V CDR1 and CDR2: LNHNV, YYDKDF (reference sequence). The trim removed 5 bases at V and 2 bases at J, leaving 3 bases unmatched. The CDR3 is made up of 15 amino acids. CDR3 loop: CATSGGGAGANVLTF. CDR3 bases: TGTGCCACCAGCGGTGGGGGGGCTGGGGCCAACGTCCTGACTTTC.